The subject of this entry is one T cell receptor beta chain. The data were obtained in a study of OX40 agonist ivuxolimab in advanced cancers. With 2 bases removed from V and 2 bases from J, the gap between germline ends came to 10 bases. The CDR3 spans 15 residues. CDR1 MNHNS and CDR2 SASEGT come from the germline V gene. Assay: immunoSEQ multiplex PCR; the TCRdb copy retains only in-frame clones and omits some. Among roughly 20,000 clones listed, roughly 70% were seen once. This receptor was taken from an adult with an advanced solid tumor such as melanoma, head and neck, liver or kidney cancer. The specimen was CD4+ or CD8+ T cells sorted from blood, collected in a trial of the OX40 agonist ivuxolimab. This chain links TRBV6-1 with TRBJ2-1; maybe TRBD2 (6 bases). DNA for the CDR3: TGTGCCAGCAGTGAATTGGTAGCGGCCTACAATGAGCAGTTCTTC. This gives the protein CASSELVAAYNEQFF.